This T cell receptor beta chain was sequenced during a study of blood T cell repertoires in COVID-19. The wider study: Specimens from acute and convalescent COVID-19 originated in the United States, Italy and Spain. The cDNA or gDNA used as material had been derived from T cells, B-cell-depleted T cells, or PBMCs.

In the original processing: Using reference gene primer amplification, nucleated cell counts were estimated. Generated by immunoSEQ multiplex PCR, the TCRdb table keeps only in-frame clones and is missing some. The V and J calls and clone size were taken over from that table, and D and trimming were inferred from the DNA. The sample records 180,000 or so clones, 80% to 90% being singletons. Germline trimming cut 5 bases from V and 7 bases from J; bases unmatched to any gene: 4. There are 14 residues in the CDR3. Germline loops: CDR1 LNHNV, CDR2 YYDKDF (reference sequence). V gene TRBV15 combines with J gene TRBJ1-5, with TRBD1 matching 11 bases. The material sequenced was peripheral blood. The sequence was collected from a man aged 35 to 55 with active or convalescent COVID-19. In nucleotides, the CDR3 is TGTGCCACCAGCGGACAGGGGGCGAGACAGCCCCAGCATTTT. This encodes CATSGQGARQPQHF.